One and the same sample provided the 11 T cell receptor beta chains below, sequenced in a study of technical replicates of blood from a handful of donors. Using immunoSEQ multiplex PCR, the repertoire was profiled, and TCRdb retains in-frame clones only, with some absent. The data contain some 100,000 clones, roughly 95% of them singletons. Sequencing was carried out using T cells isolated from PBMCs. The receptor source for this set is a human donor in good health.

The chain combines TRBV18 with TRBJ2-7, with TRBD2 as a possible D gene (6 bases). Germline V gene sequence: CDR1 KGHSH, CDR2 LQKENI. The CDR3 is 15 residues long. V lost 3 bases to trimming and J lost 0 bases, with 12 bases between them. CDR3 region: CASSPARDGSYEQYF. CDR3 nucleotides: TGTGCCAGCTCACCCGCGCGGGACGGCTCCTACGAGCAGTACTTC. Together with reference TRBV18 and TRBJ2-7, the CDR3 gives the full variable domain: NAGVMQNPRHLVRRRGQEARLRCSPMKGHSHVYWYRQLPEEGLKFMVYLQKENIIDESGMPKERFSAEFPKEGPSILRIQQVVRGDSAAYFCASSPARDGSYEQYFGPGTRLTVT.

This chain links TRBV19 with TRBJ2-3; D uncertain. This CDR3 is 13 amino acids long. Trimming stripped 3 bases from V and 2 bases from J, with 6 bases between. In germline, CDR1 is LNHDA, CDR2 SQIVND (reference sequence). CDR3 sequence (DNA): TGTGCCAGTAGTATCGTTAACACAGATACGCAGTATTTT. As protein: CASSIVNTDTQYF.

The V gene is TRBV6-6, the J gene TRBJ1-6, with D perhaps matching TRBD1 (5 bases). This CDR3 contains 16 residues. The V and J ends lost 2 bases and 5 bases respectively, with 13 bases between them. Germline CDR1 and CDR2: MNHNY and SVGAGI (reference sequence). The CDR3 coding sequence is TGTGCCAGCAGTTACGAGCGGGGGTCCAATAATTCACCCCTCCACTTT. This translates into CASSYERGSNNSPLHF.

The V call is TRBV4-1, the J call TRBJ1-5; D remains unclear. CDR1 and CDR2 from the germline V gene are MGHRA and YSYEKL. The CDR3 runs 15 residues. V dropped 0 bases and J dropped 0 bases, with 6 bases sitting between them. The CDR3 nucleotides are TGCGCCAGCAGCCAAGACTCCAGTAGCAATCAGCCCCAGCATTTT. It yields the protein CASSQDSSSNQPQHF.

This clone was found once. The rearrangement joins TRBV19 to TRBJ2-1; TRBD1 matches 7 bases. Germline V lookup: CDR1 LNHDA, CDR2 SQIVND (reference sequence). Trimming removed 6 bases from V and 6 bases from J; junction bases left unmatched: 8. The CDR3 length is 14 residues. CDR3 sequence reads: CASREQGRVNEQFF. The CDR3 DNA reads as TGTGCCAGTAGGGAACAGGGGCGGGTCAATGAGCAGTTCTTC.

V gene TRBV6-1 combines with J gene TRBJ2-5; 8 positions agree with TRBD1. Germline trimming cut 8 bases from V and 6 bases from J; bases unmatched to any gene: 14. Germline V gene sequence: CDR1 MNHNS, CDR2 SASEGT. This CDR3 is 15 amino acids long. CDR3 coding DNA: TGTGCCAGCTCCCAAGGAGCAGGGGGCGGACAGACCCAGTACTTC. Amino acid sequence: CASSQGAGGGQTQYF.

The chain combines TRBV4-1 with TRBJ2-5; D ambiguous. V dropped 0 bases and J dropped 1 base, with 9 bases sitting between them. CDR3 size: 15 residues. In germline, CDR1 is MGHRA, CDR2 YSYEKL. CDR3 residues: CASSQDPLAQETQYF. The CDR3 coding sequence is TGCGCCAGCAGCCAAGATCCCCTGGCCCAAGAGACCCAGTACTTC.

The chain joins TRBV27 to TRBJ2-5; TRBD2 might be the D (6 bases). V was clipped by 4 bases and J by 9 bases, with 21 bases between them. Looked up from germline, CDR1 is MNHEY and CDR2 is SMNVEV (reference sequence). This CDR3 spans 15 amino acids. The CDR3 reads CASSSAPGVTKSQYF. In DNA form, the CDR3 reads TGTGCCAGCAGTTCCGCCCCGGGGGTCACAAAGTCCCAGTACTTC.

J is TRBJ2-7 and V is TRBV21-1; the table gives TRBD1 as D, unverified against the DNA. TRBV21-1 is a listed pseudogene. The CDR3 is made up of 13 amino acids. CDR3 residues: CASRGRQGYEQYF. Here the CDR3 DNA reads TGTGCCAGCAGGGGAAGACAGGGATACGAGCAGTACTTC.

The chain carries TRBV11-3 and TRBJ2-3; 7 nucleotides line up with TRBD2. V lost 6 bases, J lost 6 bases, and 3 bases stayed unmatched. CDR3 length: 12 residues. Germline values: CDR1 SGHNT, CDR2 YENEEA. The CDR3 is CASSPGRDTQYF. The CDR3, as DNA: TGTGCCAGCAGTCCCGGGAGGGATACGCAGTATTTT.

The V gene is TRBV28, the J gene TRBJ2-7, with 7 positions matching TRBD1. V was clipped by 2 bases and J by 1 base; unmatched bases: 5. Looked up from germline, CDR1 is MDHEN and CDR2 is SYDVKM. CDR3 size: 15 residues. CDR3: CASSLGGQVSYEQYF. The CDR3 coding sequence is TGTGCCAGCAGTTTAGGCGGACAGGTTTCCTACGAGCAGTACTTC.